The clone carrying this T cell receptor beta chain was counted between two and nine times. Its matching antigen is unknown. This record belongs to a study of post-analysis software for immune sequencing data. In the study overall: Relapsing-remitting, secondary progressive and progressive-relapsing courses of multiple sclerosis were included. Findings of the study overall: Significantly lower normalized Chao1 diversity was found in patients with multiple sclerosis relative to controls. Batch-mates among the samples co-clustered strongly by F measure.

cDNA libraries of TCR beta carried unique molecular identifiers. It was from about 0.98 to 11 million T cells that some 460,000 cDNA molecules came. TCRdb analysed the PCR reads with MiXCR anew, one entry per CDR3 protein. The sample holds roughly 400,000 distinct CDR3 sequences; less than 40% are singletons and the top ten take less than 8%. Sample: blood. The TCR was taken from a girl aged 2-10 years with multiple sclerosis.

This chain's CDR3 is CASSWMTPVEGGYTF. The CDR3 DNA reads TGTGCCAGCAGCTGGATGACCCCCGTGGAAGGGGGCTACACCTTC. The V and J genes are TRBV5-5 and TRBJ1-2; no definite D call. Trimming removed 3 bases from V and 8 bases from J, with 20 bases in between. This CDR3 is built from 15 residues. Germline-derived CDR1 and CDR2 are SGHKS and YYEKEE (reference sequence).